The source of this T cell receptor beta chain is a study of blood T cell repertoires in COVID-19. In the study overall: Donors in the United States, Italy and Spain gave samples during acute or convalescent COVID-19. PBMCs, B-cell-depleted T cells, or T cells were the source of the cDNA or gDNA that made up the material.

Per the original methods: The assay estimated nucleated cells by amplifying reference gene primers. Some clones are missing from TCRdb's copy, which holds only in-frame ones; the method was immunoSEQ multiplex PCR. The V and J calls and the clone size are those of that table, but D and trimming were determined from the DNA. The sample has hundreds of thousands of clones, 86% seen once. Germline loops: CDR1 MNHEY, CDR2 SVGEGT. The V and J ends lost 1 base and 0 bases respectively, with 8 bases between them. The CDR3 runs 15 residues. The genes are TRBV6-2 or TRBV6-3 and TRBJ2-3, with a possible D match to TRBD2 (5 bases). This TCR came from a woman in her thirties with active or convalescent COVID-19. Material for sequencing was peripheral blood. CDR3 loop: CASSYFGVSTDTQYF. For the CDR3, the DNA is TGTGCCAGCAGTTACTTCGGGGTTAGCACAGATACGCAGTATTTT.